The 26 T cell receptor beta chains listed next were all sequenced from one sample in a study of cytomegalovirus exposure and HLA in healthy donors. Both 60 Vbeta primers and 13 Jbeta primers went into the PCR. Sequencing used immunoSEQ multiplex PCR; TCRdb keeps in-frame clones, though not all of them. The sample consists of roughly 120,000 clones, around 80% of them appearing once. Input material: PBMCs. The source is a female donor in good health and CMV-seropositive.

The chain is built from TRBV5-4 and TRBJ1-5; no clear D gene. The CDR3 runs to 12 residues. Trimming cost V 0 bases and J 9 bases, with 7 bases left between them. CDR1 and CDR2 (germline): SGHNT, YYREEE (reference sequence). The CDR3 reads CASSLVGGPQHF. The CDR3 region has the DNA TGTGCCAGCAGCTTGGTCGGAGGGCCCCAGCATTTT.

The chain uses TRBV7-9 and TRBJ1-1; D call uncertain. The germline V gene has CDR1 SEHNR and CDR2 FQNEAQ (reference sequence). The V gene lost 3 bases and the J gene lost 2 bases, with 19 bases spanning the gap. CDR3 size: 17 residues. As DNA, the CDR3 is TGTGCCAGCAGCTTTGGGCGAATTCTGGCAGCTAACACTGAAGCTTTCTTT. It translates to CASSFGRILAANTEAFF.

The chain links TRBV29-1 to TRBJ2-4; D not resolved. Germline V gene sequence: CDR1 SQVTM, CDR2 ANQGSEA. The CDR3 has 15 residues. The V end lost 4 bases, the J end lost 0 bases, and 13 bases lay between the germline ends. CDR3 sequence: CSVAHGLIAKNIQYF. CDR3 DNA sequence: TGCAGCGTTGCGCATGGCCTCATAGCCAAAAACATTCAGTACTTC. The variable domain in full, completed from reference TRBV29-1 and TRBJ2-4, reads SAVISQKPSRDICQRGTSLTIQCQVDSQVTMMFWYRQQPGQSLTLIATANQGSEATYESGFVIDKFPISRPNLTFSTLTVSNMSPEDSSIYLCSVAHGLIAKNIQYFGAGTRLSVL.

The chain employs TRBV28 and TRBJ1-2; D not resolved. Deletions cut 3 bases from V and 6 bases from J, with 11 bases between. Germline loops: CDR1 MDHEN, CDR2 SYDVKM. The CDR3 runs 13 residues. The CDR3 coding sequence is TGTGCCAGCAGTTTTCGGAGGGATCATGGCTACACCTTC. This translates into CASSFRRDHGYTF.

The gene calls are TRBV19 and TRBJ1-1; 7 bases line up with TRBD1. Trimming removed 9 bases from V and 1 base from J; junction bases left unmatched: 11. There are 15 residues in the CDR3. CDR1 and CDR2 from the germline V gene are LNHDA and SQIVND (reference sequence). The CDR3 spells CASILGGNRNTEAFF. CDR3 DNA: TGTGCCAGCATTCTAGGGGGCAATCGGAACACTGAAGCTTTCTTT. Based on the CDR3 plus reference TRBV19 and TRBJ1-1, the full variable domain is DGGITQSPKYLFRKEGQNVTLSCEQNLNHDAMYWYRQDPGQGLRLIYYSQIVNDFQKGDIAEGYSVSREKKESFPLTVTSAQKNPTAFYLCASILGGNRNTEAFFGQGTRLTVV.

The CDR3 DNA follows: TGTGCCAGCAGGGGCGTCTACGAGCAGTACTTC. It is translated as CASRGVYEQYF. This chain joins TRBV7-2 and TRBJ2-7, with D uncertain. This CDR3 spans 11 amino acids. V gave up 6 bases and J gave up 3 bases, with 6 bases separating them. Germline CDR1 is SGHTA and CDR2 is FQGNSA.

CDR3 sequence (DNA): TGTGCCAGCACGGACAGCCACAATCAGCCCCAGCATTTT. Translation: CASTDSHNQPQHF. J is TRBJ1-5 and V is TRBV2, with D maybe TRBD1 (6 bases). In germline, CDR1 is SNHLY, CDR2 FYNNEI. V dropped 7 bases and J dropped 3 bases, with 10 bases sitting between them. The CDR3 is 13 amino acids.

The J gene is TRBJ1-4, the V gene TRBV27, with 7 nucleotides matching TRBD1. With 8 bases clipped from V and 10 bases from J, the junction kept 10 bases outside the gene matches. This CDR3 spans 13 amino acids. Germline assignment: CDR1 MNHEY and CDR2 SMNVEV (reference sequence). CDR3 nucleotide sequence: TGTGCCAGCTGTGGGACAGCTCGCGGAAAACTGTTTTTT. It specifies CASCGTARGKLFF.

The CDR3 reads CAILGQGSYEQYF. For the CDR3, the DNA is TGTGCCATTTTGGGCCAGGGAAGCTACGAGCAGTACTTC. This chain links TRBV10-3 with TRBJ2-7; possible D gene TRBD1, 5 bases. In germline, CDR1 is ENHRY, CDR2 SYGVKD. The length of the CDR3 is 13 residues. Trimming shortened V by 9 bases and J by 3 bases, and 15 bases separated the two germline ends.

V gene TRBV6-5 combines with J gene TRBJ1-2, with TRBD1 matching over 7 bases. V was pared by 2 bases and J by 7 bases, with 4 bases of the junction left unmatched. This CDR3 has 13 amino acids. Germline V gives CDR1 MNHEY, CDR2 SVGAGI. This CDR3 reads CASSYGAGGGYTF. In DNA form, the CDR3 reads TGTGCCAGCAGTTACGGGGCAGGGGGTGGCTACACCTTC.

The chain carries TRBV18 and TRBJ2-3; TRBD2 matches at 8 bases. With V trimmed by 2 bases and J by 6 bases, 7 bases remained unmatched. The CDR3 is made up of 15 amino acids. The germline V gene encodes CDR1 KGHSH and CDR2 LQKENI. CDR3 DNA: TGTGCCAGCTCACCAGGCGGGGGGCCGGAGGATACGCAGTATTTT. Amino acid sequence: CASSPGGGPEDTQYF.

The genes are TRBV9 and TRBJ2-1; D is uncertain. Germline CDR1 is SGDLS and CDR2 is YYNGEE. The ends were cut back, 0 bases at V and 5 bases at J, with 9 bases in the middle. The length of the CDR3 is 14 residues. CDR3 loop: CASSVGLANNEQFF. The DNA for the CDR3 is TGTGCCAGCAGCGTAGGACTGGCTAACAATGAGCAGTTCTTC.

This clone was detected only a few times. The chain links TRBV10-2 to TRBJ1-1; D gene unclear. This CDR3 contains 14 residues. Germline loops: CDR1 WSHSY, CDR2 SAAADI. V was pared by 8 bases and J by 1 base, with 14 bases between. The DNA of the CDR3 is TGCGCCAGCCTACTAGGAGGAGGGAACACTGAAGCTTTCTTT. This gives the protein CASLLGGGNTEAFF.

J is TRBJ1-5 and V is TRBV5-6; no definite D call. This CDR3 spans 14 amino acids. The germline gives CDR1 SGHDT, CDR2 YYEEEE. V was shortened by 4 bases and J by 5 bases, with 13 bases between the two germline ends. This chain's CDR3 is CASSGGSVDQPQHF. The DNA for the CDR3 is TGTGCCAGCAGCGGAGGTTCAGTTGATCAGCCCCAGCATTTT.

This clone has just a few counts. The chain carries TRBV19 and TRBJ1-3; possibly TRBD1 for D (6 bases). The ends were cut back, 3 bases at V and 3 bases at J, with 6 bases in the middle. The V gene's germline CDR1 is LNHDA and CDR2 SQIVND (reference sequence). The CDR3 is 13 residues long. The CDR3 region has the DNA TGTGCCAGTAGTATGGACAGTGGAAACACCATATATTTT. Protein product: CASSMDSGNTIYF.

The V and J genes are TRBV7-2 and TRBJ1-2; no firm D call. CDR1 SGHTA and CDR2 FQGNSA come from the germline V gene. Trimming pared 5 bases from V and 1 base from J, leaving 11 bases between. This CDR3 contains 14 residues. Here the CDR3 reads CASSPAGLNYGYTF. The CDR3 DNA reads as TGTGCCAGCAGCCCCGCTGGACTTAACTATGGCTACACCTTC.

On this clone: The same CDR3 can be traced to other DNA sequences in this sample. This chain joins TRBV7-9 and TRBJ1-4; weak D call: TRBD1 (6 bases). Trimming took 1 base from V and 5 from J, leaving 8 bases between them. Germline assignment: CDR1 SEHNR and CDR2 FQNEAQ (reference sequence). This CDR3 contains 14 residues. CDR3 protein: CASSLGTANEKLFF. The DNA for the CDR3 is TGTGCCAGCAGCTTAGGGACAGCAAATGAAAAACTGTTTTTT. Full variable domain (rest looked up from reference TRBV7-9 and TRBJ1-4): DTGVSQNPRHKITKRGQNVTFRCDPISEHNRLYWYRQTLGQGPEFLTYFQNEAQLEKSRLLSDRFSAERPKGSFSTLEIQRTEQGDSAMYLCASSLGTANEKLFFGSGTQLSVL.

Concerning this clone: Germline is not matched at one junction end, which may reflect a read error. The genes are TRBV7-9 and TRBJ1-2, with a weak D call TRBD1 (6 bases). Germline CDR1 reads SEHNR; CDR2 reads FQNEAQ (reference sequence). This CDR3 has 15 amino acids. This CDR3 is CSSELVMGADYGYTF. CDR3 nucleotide sequence: TGTTCCAGCGAGCTTGTGATGGGGGCCGACTATGGCTACACCTTC.

The chain is built from TRBV7-9 and TRBJ2-1, with D possibly TRBD2 on 5 matching bases. Germline V gene lookup returns CDR1 SEHNR and CDR2 FQNEAQ (reference sequence). With 0 bases removed from V and 1 base from J, the gap between germline ends came to 7 bases. This CDR3 spans 15 amino acids. This CDR3 reads CASSLAGSSYNEQFF. In DNA form, the CDR3 reads TGTGCCAGCAGCTTAGCGGGGAGTTCCTACAATGAGCAGTTCTTC.

This clone has only a few counts. The J gene is TRBJ2-6, the V gene TRBV5-1; no reliable D call. Trimming shortened V by 3 bases and J by 0 bases, and 4 bases separated the two germline ends. Germline CDR1 SGHRS, CDR2 YFSETQ. The CDR3 has 14 residues. The CDR3 nucleotides read TGCGCCAGCAGCTGGAGCTCTGGGGCCAACGTCCTGACTTTC. It is translated as CASSWSSGANVLTF.

The chain links TRBV6-6 to TRBJ1-1, with no clear D. The V and J ends lost 4 bases and 3 bases respectively, with 18 bases between them. The CDR3 loop spans 16 amino acids. The germline V gene has CDR1 MNHNY and CDR2 SVGAGI (reference sequence). This chain's CDR3 is CASSLGFGLADTEAFF. For the CDR3, the DNA is TGTGCCAGCAGTTTGGGGTTCGGGTTAGCGGACACTGAAGCTTTCTTT.

J is TRBJ1-1 and V is TRBV29-1; TRBD1 matches 9 bases. Looked up from germline, CDR1 is SQVTM and CDR2 is ANQGSEA. CDR3 length: 16 amino acids. V lost 4 bases, J lost 0 bases, and 9 bases stayed unmatched. CDR3 nucleotides: TGCAGCGTTGCCCGATCCGGGACAGGGATGAACACTGAAGCTTTCTTT. Encoded protein: CSVARSGTGMNTEAFF. The full variable domain, with the rest looked up from reference TRBV29-1 and TRBJ1-1, is SAVISQKPSRDICQRGTSLTIQCQVDSQVTMMFWYRQQPGQSLTLIATANQGSEATYESGFVIDKFPISRPNLTFSTLTVSNMSPEDSSIYLCSVARSGTGMNTEAFFGQGTRLTVV.

This chain links TRBV19 with TRBJ1-1; 7 nucleotides match TRBD1. In germline, CDR1 is LNHDA, CDR2 SQIVND (reference sequence). V lost 4 bases to trimming and J lost 4 bases; unmatched junction nucleotides: 6. The CDR3 extends over 14 amino acids. CDR3 coding DNA: TGTGCCAGTAGTACTAGGGGGCGCGGCACTGAAGCTTTCTTT. It specifies CASSTRGRGTEAFF.

This clone was found a few times. V usage is TRBV6-1 and J usage is TRBJ2-1; possibly TRBD2 for D (6 bases). The CDR3 is made up of 15 amino acids. The germline CDR1 and CDR2 sequences are MNHNS and SASEGT. Trimming removed 0 bases from V and 6 bases from J, with 12 bases in between. The CDR3 DNA reads as TGTGCCAGCAGTGAAGCCGGGGGAGTTGGCAATGAGCAGTTCTTC. Residues: CASSEAGGVGNEQFF.

This clone appeared once. This sequence joins TRBV18 and TRBJ1-1, with a weak D call TRBD1 (6 bases). Germline V CDR1 and CDR2: KGHSH, LQKENI. V was shortened by 2 bases and J by 1 base, with 11 bases between the two germline ends. There are 15 residues in the CDR3. This chain's CDR3 is CASSPRQEENTEAFF. The CDR3 bases are TGTGCCAGCTCACCAAGACAGGAGGAGAACACTGAAGCTTTCTTT.

The chain couples TRBV7-9 to TRBJ2-4; the D gene is possibly TRBD2 (5 bases). Per the germline V gene, CDR1 is SEHNR and CDR2 is FQNEAQ (reference sequence). Trimming stripped 5 bases from V and 5 bases from J, with 13 bases between. The CDR3 totals 14 residues. The CDR3 DNA sequence: TGTGCCAGCAGCGGAGCGGTGGGCGAAAACATTCAGTACTTC. Amino acid sequence: CASSGAVGENIQYF. Full variable domain (outside the CDR3, taken from reference TRBV7-9 and TRBJ2-4): DTGVSQNPRHKITKRGQNVTFRCDPISEHNRLYWYRQTLGQGPEFLTYFQNEAQLEKSRLLSDRFSAERPKGSFSTLEIQRTEQGDSAMYLCASSGAVGENIQYFGAGTRLSVL.